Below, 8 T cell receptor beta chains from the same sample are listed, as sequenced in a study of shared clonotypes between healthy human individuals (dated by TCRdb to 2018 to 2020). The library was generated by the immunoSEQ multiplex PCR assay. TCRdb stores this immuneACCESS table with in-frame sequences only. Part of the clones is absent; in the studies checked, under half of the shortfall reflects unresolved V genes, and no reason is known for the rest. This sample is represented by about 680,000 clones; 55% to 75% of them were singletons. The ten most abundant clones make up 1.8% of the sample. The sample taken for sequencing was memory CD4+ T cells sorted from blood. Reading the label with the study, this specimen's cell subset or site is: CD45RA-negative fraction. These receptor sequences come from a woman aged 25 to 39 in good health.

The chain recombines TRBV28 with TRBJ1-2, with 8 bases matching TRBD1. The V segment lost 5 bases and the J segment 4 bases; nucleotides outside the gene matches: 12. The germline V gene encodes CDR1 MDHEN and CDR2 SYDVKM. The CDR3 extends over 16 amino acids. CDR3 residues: CASSRTNRGWAYGYTF. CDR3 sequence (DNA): TGTGCCAGCAGTCGCACAAACAGGGGGTGGGCCTATGGCTACACCTTC.

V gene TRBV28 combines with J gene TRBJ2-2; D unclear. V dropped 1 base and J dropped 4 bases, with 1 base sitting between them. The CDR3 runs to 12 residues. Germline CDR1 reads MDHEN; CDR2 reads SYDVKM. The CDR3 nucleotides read TGTGCCAGCAGTTTATCCACCGGGGAGCTGTTTTTT. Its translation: CASSLSTGELFF.

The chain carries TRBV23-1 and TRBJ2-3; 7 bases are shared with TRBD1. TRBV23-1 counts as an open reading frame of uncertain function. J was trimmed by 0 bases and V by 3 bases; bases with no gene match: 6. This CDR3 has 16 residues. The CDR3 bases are TGCGCCAGCAGTCAGCCAGGGGGATCTAGCACAGATACGCAGTATTTT. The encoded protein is CASSQPGGSSTDTQYF.

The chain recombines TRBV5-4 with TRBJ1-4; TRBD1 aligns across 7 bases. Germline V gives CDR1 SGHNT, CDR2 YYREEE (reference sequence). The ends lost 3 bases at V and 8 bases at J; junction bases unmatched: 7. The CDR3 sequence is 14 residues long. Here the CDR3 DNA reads TGTGCCAGCAGCTCAAACAGGGGTGACGAAAAACTGTTTTTT. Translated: CASSSNRGDEKLFF.

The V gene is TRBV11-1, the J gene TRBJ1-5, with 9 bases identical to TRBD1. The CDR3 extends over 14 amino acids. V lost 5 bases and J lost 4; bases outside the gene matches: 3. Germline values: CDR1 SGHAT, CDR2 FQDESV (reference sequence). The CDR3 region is CASSLGQGNQPQHF. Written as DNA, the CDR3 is TGTGCCAGCAGCCTCGGACAGGGGAATCAGCCCCAGCATTTT.

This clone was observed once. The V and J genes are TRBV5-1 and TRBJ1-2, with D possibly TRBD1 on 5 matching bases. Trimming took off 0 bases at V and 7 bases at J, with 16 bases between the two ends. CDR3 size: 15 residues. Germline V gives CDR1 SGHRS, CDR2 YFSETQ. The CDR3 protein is CASSLAGSEGTGYTF. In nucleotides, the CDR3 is TGCGCCAGCAGCTTGGCGGGGTCGGAGGGGACTGGCTACACCTTC.

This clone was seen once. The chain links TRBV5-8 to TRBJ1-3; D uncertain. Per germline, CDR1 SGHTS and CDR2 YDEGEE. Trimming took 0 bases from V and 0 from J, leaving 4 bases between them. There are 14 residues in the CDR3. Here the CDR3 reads CASSLGSSGNTIYF. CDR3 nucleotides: TGTGCCAGCAGCTTGGGCAGCTCTGGAAACACCATATATTTT.

The CDR3 sequence is CASLKGEQYF. CDR3 DNA sequence: TGTGCCAGCCTAAAAGGGGAGCAGTACTTC. This rearrangement joins TRBV6-1 to TRBJ2-7; D uncertain. The CDR3 sequence is 10 residues long. Trimming pared 8 bases from V and 7 bases from J, leaving 9 bases between. CDR1 and CDR2 (germline): MNHNS, SASEGT.